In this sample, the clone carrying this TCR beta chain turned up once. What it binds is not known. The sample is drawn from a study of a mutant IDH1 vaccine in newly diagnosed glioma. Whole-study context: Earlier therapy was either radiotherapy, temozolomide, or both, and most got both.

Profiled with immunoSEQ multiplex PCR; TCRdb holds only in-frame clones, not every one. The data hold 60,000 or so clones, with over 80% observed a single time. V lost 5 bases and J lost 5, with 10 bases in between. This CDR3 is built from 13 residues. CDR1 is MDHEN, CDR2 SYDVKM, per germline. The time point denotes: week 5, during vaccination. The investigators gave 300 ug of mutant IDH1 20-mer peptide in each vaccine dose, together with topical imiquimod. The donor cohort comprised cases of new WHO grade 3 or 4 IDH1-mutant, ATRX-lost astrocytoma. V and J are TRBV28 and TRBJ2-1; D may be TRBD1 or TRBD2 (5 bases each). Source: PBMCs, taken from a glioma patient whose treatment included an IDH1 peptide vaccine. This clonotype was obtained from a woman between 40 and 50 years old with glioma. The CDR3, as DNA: TGTGCCAGCAGTCGACGGGGCCACAATGAGCAGTTCTTC. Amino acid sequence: CASSRRGHNEQFF. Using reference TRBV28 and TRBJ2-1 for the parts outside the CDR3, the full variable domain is DVKVTQSSRYLVKRTGEKVFLECVQDMDHENMFWYRQDPGLGLRLIYFSYDVKMKEKGDIPEGYSVSREKKERFSLILESASTNQTSMYLCASSRRGHNEQFFGPGTRLTVL.